These 7 T cell receptor beta chains originate from one sample sequenced in a study of T-cell reconstitution after alpha-beta-depleted transplantation in children. TCRbeta library construction was performed incorporating unique molecular identifiers. A single record per CDR3 protein comes from TCRdb applying MiXCR to the PCR reads. The sample has just under 250,000 distinct CDR3 sequences, about 25% seen once. The starting material was PBMCs, obtained before TCRalphabeta/CD19-depleted stem cell transplant. The source of these receptors is a girl aged 2 to 10 with Fanconi anemia, due to receive a stem cell transplant.

This clonotype was detected many times. The V and J genes are TRBV20-1 and TRBJ1-1; D remains ambiguous. The CDR3 is 11 residues long. Germline loops: CDR1 DFQATT, CDR2 SNEGSKA (reference sequence). The ends were cut back, 6 bases at V and 1 base at J, with 6 bases in the middle. The CDR3 loop reads CSAVKNTEAFF. CDR3 in DNA: TGCAGTGCGGTTAAGAACACTGAAGCTTTCTTT.

In this sample, this clonotype turned up a few times. The genes are TRBV5-1 and TRBJ2-1, with D possibly matching TRBD2 (6 bases). V was trimmed by 0 bases and J by 6 bases, leaving 10 bases between them. The CDR3 is 14 amino acids. CDR1 and CDR2 (germline): SGHRS, YFSETQ. This CDR3 reads CASSLAGSGNEQFF. CDR3 bases: TGCGCCAGCAGCTTGGCGGGTAGCGGCAATGAGCAGTTCTTC.

The CDR3 DNA is TGTGCCAGCAGTTTCAGACTAGCGGGGTTACTCACAGATACGCAGTATTTT. It translates to CASSFRLAGLLTDTQYF. The genes are TRBV12-3 or TRBV12-4 and TRBJ2-3; TRBD2 matches at 11 bases. This CDR3 is built from 17 residues. The V gene end was trimmed by 3 bases and the J gene end by 2 bases; junction bases not matched to a gene: 7.

The CDR3 is CASSKSRGLAFF. The CDR3 nucleotides read TGTGCCAGCAGCAAATCCAGGGGCTTGGCGTTCTTC. The chain uses TRBV7-3 and TRBJ2-1; D perhaps matches TRBD1 (6 bases). The CDR3 runs 12 residues. The V gene lost 5 bases and the J gene lost 15 bases, with 17 bases spanning the gap. In germline, CDR1 is SGHTA, CDR2 FQGTGA.

This clonotype was found a few times. The chain links TRBV7-9 to TRBJ2-1, with D possibly being TRBD2 (6 bases). Trimming shortened V by 5 bases and J by 7 bases, and 24 bases separated the two germline ends. From germline, CDR1 is SEHNR and CDR2 FQNEAQ (reference sequence). The CDR3 runs to 17 residues. The CDR3 DNA reads as TGTGCCAGCAGCCCACTAATTAGGCTAGCGTACTTTAATGAGCAGTTCTTC. Translated, it gives CASSPLIRLAYFNEQFF.

This clonotype was observed many times. The rearrangement links TRBV5-1 to TRBJ2-1; TRBD2 aligns across 11 bases. This CDR3 spans 15 amino acids. V dropped 3 bases and J dropped 4; count of bases not matched to a gene: 3. Looked up from germline, CDR1 is SGHRS and CDR2 is YFSETQ. The CDR3 spells CASSYGTSGYNEQFF. DNA of the CDR3: TGCGCCAGCAGCTACGGGACTAGCGGTTACAATGAGCAGTTCTTC.

This clonotype was seen many times. Its ends do not fully match the called genes, so a read error is possible. V gene TRBV7-2 combines with J gene TRBJ2-3; TRBD2 aligns across 11 bases. Germline V CDR1 and CDR2: SGHTA, FQGNSA. CDR3 size: 16 residues. CDR3 amino acids: CASSLAGGWSTDTQYF. DNA of the CDR3: TGTGCCAGCAGCCTAGCGGGGGGTTGGTCCACAGATACGCAGTATTTT.